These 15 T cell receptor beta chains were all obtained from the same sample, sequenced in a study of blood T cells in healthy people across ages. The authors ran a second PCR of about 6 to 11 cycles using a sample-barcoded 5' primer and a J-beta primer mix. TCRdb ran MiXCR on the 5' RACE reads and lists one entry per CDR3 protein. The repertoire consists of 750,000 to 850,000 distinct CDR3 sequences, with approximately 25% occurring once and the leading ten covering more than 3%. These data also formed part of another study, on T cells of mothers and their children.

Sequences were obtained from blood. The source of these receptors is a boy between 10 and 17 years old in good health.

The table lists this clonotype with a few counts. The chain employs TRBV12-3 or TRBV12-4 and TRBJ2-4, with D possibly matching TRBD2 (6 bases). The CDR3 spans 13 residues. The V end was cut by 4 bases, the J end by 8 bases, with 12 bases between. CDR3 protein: CASSSTGGDIQYF. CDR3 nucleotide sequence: TGTGCCAGCAGTTCGACCGGGGGTGACATTCAGTACTTC.

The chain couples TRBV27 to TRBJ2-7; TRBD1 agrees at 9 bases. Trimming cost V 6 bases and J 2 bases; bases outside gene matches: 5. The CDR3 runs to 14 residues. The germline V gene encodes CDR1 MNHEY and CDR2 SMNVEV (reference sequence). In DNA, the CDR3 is TGTGCCAGCAGAAGGGACAGGGACGCCTACGAGCAGTACTTC. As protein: CASRRDRDAYEQYF.

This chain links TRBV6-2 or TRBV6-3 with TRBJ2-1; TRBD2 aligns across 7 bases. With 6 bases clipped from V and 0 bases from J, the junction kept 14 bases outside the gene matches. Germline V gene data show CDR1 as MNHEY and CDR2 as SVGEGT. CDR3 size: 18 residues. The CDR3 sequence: CASSPRLAILGSYNEQFF. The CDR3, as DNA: TGTGCCAGCAGCCCCCGACTAGCAATACTAGGCTCCTACAATGAGCAGTTCTTC.

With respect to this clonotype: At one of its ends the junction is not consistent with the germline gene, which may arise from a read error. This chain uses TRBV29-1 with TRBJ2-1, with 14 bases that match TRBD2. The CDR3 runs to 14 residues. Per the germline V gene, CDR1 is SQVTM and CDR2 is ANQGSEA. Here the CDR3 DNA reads TGCAGCTCGTTCGGGACTAGCGGGAGAGGCGAGCAGTCCTTC. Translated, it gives CSSFGTSGRGEQSF.

The CDR3 DNA sequence: TGTGCCAGCTCACCGGGGAAGGAATCCTACGAGCAGTACTTC. Translating it yields CASSPGKESYEQYF. The chain uses TRBV18 and TRBJ2-7; no definite D call. Germline assignment: CDR1 KGHSH and CDR2 LQKENI. The CDR3 is 14 amino acids. V lost 3 bases, J lost 1 base, and 10 bases lay in between.

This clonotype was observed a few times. The CDR3 DNA sequence: TGTGCCAGCAGCCCTCCCAGCATCGAGCAGTACTTC. Its protein is CASSPPSIEQYF. The chain is built from TRBV2 and TRBJ2-5, with D unresolved. The last part of the DNA fits TRBJ2-7 better; the J call may be wrong. Germline values: CDR1 SNHLY, CDR2 FYNNEI. CDR3 length: 12 residues.

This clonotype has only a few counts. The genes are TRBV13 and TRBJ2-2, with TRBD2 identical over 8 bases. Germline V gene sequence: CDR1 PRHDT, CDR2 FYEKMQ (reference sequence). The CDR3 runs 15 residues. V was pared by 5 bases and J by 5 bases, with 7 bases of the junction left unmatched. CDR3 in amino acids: CASSPGASGTGELFF. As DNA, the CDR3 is TGTGCCAGCAGCCCCGGGGCTAGCGGGACCGGGGAGCTGTTTTTT.

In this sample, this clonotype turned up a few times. The CDR3 nucleotides are TGCGCCAGCAGATTCCTGGACGGAGCCGAAAGCAATGAGCAGTTCTTC. Protein sequence: CASRFLDGAESNEQFF. The rearrangement uses TRBV5-1 and TRBJ2-1; D not certain. Germline values: CDR1 SGHRS, CDR2 YFSETQ. V shed 5 bases and J shed 6 bases, with 21 bases lying between them. The CDR3 is 16 residues long. Supplemented by reference TRBV5-1 and TRBJ2-1, the full variable domain reads KAGVTQTPRYLIKTRGQQVTLSCSPISGHRSVSWYQQTPGQGLQFLFEYFSETQRNKGNFPGRFSGRQFSNSRSEMNVSTLELGDSALYLCASRFLDGAESNEQFFGPGTRLTVL.

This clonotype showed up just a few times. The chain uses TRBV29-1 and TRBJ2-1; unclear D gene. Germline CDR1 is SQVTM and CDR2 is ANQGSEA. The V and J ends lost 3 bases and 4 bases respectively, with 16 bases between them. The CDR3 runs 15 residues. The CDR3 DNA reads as TGCAGCGTTGACTACGGAGAACGGGCTTACAATGAGCAGTTCTTC. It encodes CSVDYGERAYNEQFF.

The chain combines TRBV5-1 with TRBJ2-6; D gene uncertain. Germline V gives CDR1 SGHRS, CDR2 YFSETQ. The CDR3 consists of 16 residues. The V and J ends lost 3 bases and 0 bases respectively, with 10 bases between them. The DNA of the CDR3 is TGCGCCAGCAGCTCCGGCTACATCTCTGGGGCCAACGTCCTGACTTTC. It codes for CASSSGYISGANVLTF.

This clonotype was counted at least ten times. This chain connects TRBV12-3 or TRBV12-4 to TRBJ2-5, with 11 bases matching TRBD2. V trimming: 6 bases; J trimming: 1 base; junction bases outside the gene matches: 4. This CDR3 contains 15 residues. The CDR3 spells CASSSGTSGQETQYF. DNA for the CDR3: TGTGCCAGCAGCTCCGGGACTAGCGGCCAAGAGACCCAGTACTTC.

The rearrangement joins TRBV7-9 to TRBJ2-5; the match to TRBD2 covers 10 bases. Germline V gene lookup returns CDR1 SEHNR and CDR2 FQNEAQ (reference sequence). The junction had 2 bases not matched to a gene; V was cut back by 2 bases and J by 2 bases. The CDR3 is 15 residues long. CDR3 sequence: CASSLSSGGQETQYF. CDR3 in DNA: TGTGCCAGCAGCTTATCTAGCGGGGGTCAAGAGACCCAGTACTTC.

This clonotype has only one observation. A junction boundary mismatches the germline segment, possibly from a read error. CDR3 sequence (DNA): TGTGCCAGCAGCCAAGATTCCCCTTACTCTGGGGCCAACGCCCTGACTTTC. Its protein is CASSQDSPYSGANALTF. V is TRBV14 and J is TRBJ2-6; D is perhaps TRBD1 (5 bases). CDR1 is SGHDN, CDR2 FVKESK, per germline. The length of the CDR3 is 17 residues.

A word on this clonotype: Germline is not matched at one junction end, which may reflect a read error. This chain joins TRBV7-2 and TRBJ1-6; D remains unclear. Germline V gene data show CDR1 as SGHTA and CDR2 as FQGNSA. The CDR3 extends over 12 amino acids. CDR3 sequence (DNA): TGTGCCTGCAGCTGGGCGGATTCACCCCTCCACTTT. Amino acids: CACSWADSPLHF.

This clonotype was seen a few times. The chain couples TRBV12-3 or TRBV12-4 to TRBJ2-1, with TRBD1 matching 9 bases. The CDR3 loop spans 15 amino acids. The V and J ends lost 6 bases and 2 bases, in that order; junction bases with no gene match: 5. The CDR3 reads CASSRDRATYNEQFF. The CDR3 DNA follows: TGTGCCAGCAGCAGGGACAGGGCAACCTACAATGAGCAGTTCTTC.